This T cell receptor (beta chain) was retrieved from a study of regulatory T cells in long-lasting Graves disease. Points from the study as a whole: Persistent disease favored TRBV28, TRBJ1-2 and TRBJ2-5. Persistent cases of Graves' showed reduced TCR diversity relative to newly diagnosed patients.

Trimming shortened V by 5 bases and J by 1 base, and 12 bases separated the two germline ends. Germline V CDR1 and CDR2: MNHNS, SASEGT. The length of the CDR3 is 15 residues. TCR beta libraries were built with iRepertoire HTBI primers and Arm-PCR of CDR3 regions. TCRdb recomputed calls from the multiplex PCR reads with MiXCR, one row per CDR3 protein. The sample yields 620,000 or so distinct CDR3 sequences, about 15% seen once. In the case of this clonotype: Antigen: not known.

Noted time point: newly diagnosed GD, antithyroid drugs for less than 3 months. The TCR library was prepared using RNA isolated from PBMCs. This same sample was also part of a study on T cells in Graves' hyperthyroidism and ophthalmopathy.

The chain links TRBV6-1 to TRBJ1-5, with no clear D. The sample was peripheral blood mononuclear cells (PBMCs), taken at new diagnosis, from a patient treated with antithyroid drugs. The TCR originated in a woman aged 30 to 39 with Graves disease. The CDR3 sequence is CASSPALGSNQPQHF. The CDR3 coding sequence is TGTGCCAGCAGTCCCGCCCTCGGGAGCAATCAGCCCCAGCATTTT.